This TCR beta chain was captured in a study of shared clonotypes between healthy human individuals. Whole-study context: CD4 naive and memory got three plates each, CD8 naive two, CD8 memory one.

As concerns this clone: The antigen is unknown.

Study-level findings and limits: Clonotypes not shared had lower generation probabilities than those common to all four donors.

The ends lost 5 bases at V and 1 base at J; junction bases unmatched: 5. Germline V gene data show CDR1 as SEHNR and CDR2 as FQNEAQ (reference sequence). This CDR3 has 17 amino acids. CD45RO-negative, CCR7-positively selected cells formed the naive CD8 fraction, excluding terminally differentiated effector memory CD45RA+ cells. Libraries were prepared by immunoSEQ multiplex PCR; TCRdb keeps only in-frame clonotypes and omits some of them. This sample has around 1,900,000 clones, with 80% to 95% found just once. The source of this sequence is a man aged 18 to 29 in good health. Some clones in this sample may be carry-over from other donors' samples. This sequence joins TRBV7-9 and TRBJ2-1; TRBD2 matches at 13 bases. Sequencing was performed on naive CD8+ T cells from PBMCs. The CDR3 spells CASSTWTSGGSYNEQFF. The CDR3, as DNA: TGTGCCAGCAGCACCTGGACTAGCGGGGGATCCTACAATGAGCAGTTCTTC.